The clone carrying this T cell receptor beta chain was recorded at least ten times. These data come from a study of T-cell reconstitution after alpha-beta-depleted transplantation in children. Germline loops: CDR1 MNHEY, CDR2 SVGEGT. CDR3 size: 12 residues. V dropped 2 bases and J dropped 0 bases, with 2 bases sitting between them. Preparing the TCRbeta library involved the use of unique molecular identifiers. TCRdb re-called the PCR reads with MiXCR, one entry per CDR3 protein. This table has around 400,000 distinct CDR3 sequences, approximately 11% appearing once. The V call is TRBV6-2 or TRBV6-3, the J call TRBJ2-7; no clear D. The origin of this receptor is a human donor who donated a stem cell graft to a child with acute myeloid leukemia. The input for sequencing was PBMCs from the stem cell graft donor, taken from the stem cell graft. Here the CDR3 reads CASSYSSYEQYV. The CDR3 DNA reads TGTGCCAGCAGTTACAGCTCCTACGAGCAGTACGTC.